The sequence of this TCR beta chain was determined in a study of human T cells and chemical hapten exposure. Overall study: Small discrepancies in pooled library volume mainly accounted for the varying TCR yields per sample.

Study outcomes and limitations: With DPC sensitization, TCRs exceeding 1 in 1000 frequency showed no change.

Unique molecular identifiers were affixed to discrete cDNA molecules within the library. As handled by the study authors: A per-sample median of approximately 87,000 TCRs was observed, with counts ranging from 23,224 to 690,600. One entry per CDR3 protein results from TCRdb running MiXCR on the RACE reads. The V and J calls were determined by TCRdb, not by the authors. Here the sample spans about 77,000 distinct CDR3 sequences, about 8.6% being singletons. As regards this clonotype: Its specificity is not known.

Germline V gives CDR1 LNHDA, CDR2 SQIVND (reference sequence). V was pared by 7 bases and J by 4 bases, with 2 bases of the junction left unmatched. The CDR3 is 13 amino acids. The sample's time point: healthy volunteer bleed at 6 weeks. The study extracted total RNA from unfractionated whole blood. This TCR derives from a female donor in good health. Some clones in this sample may be carry-over from other donors' samples. The V gene is TRBV19, the J gene TRBJ1-5; TRBD1 matches 9 bases. Sequenced: whole blood. The CDR3 loop reads CASTGQGNQPQHF. CDR3 DNA sequence: TGTGCCAGTACCGGACAGGGGAATCAGCCCCAGCATTTT.